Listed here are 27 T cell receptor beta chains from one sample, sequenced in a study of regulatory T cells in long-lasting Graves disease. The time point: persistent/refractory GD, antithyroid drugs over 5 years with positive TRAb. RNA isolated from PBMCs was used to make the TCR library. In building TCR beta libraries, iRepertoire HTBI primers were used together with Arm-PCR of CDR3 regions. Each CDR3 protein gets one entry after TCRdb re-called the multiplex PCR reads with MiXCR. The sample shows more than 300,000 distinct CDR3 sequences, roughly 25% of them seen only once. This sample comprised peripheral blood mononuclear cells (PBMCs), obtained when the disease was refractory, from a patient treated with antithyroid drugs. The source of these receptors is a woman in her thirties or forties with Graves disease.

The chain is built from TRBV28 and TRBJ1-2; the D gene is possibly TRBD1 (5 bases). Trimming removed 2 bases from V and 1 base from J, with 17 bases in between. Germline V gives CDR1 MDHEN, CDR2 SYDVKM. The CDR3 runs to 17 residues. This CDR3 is CASSLPLGWGLNYGYTF. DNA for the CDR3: TGTGCCAGCAGTTTACCCTTAGGGTGGGGACTTAACTATGGCTACACCTTC.

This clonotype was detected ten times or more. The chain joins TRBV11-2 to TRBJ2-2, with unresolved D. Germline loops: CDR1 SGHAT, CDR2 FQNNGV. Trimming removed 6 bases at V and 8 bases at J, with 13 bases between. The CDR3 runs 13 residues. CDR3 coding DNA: TGTGCCAGCAGAACCCCGTTTTTGGGGGAGCTGTTTTTT. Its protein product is CASRTPFLGELFF. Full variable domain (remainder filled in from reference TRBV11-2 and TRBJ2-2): EAGVAQSPRYKIIEKRQSVAFWCNPISGHATLYWYQQILGQGPKLLIQFQNNGVVDDSQLPKDRFSAERLKGVDSTLKIQPAKLEDSAVYLCASRTPFLGELFFGEGSRLTVL.

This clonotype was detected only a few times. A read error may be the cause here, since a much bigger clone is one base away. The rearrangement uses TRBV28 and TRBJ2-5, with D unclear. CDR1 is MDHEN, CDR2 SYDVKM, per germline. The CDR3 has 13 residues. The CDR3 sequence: CVSSSTGREVQYF. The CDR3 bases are TGTGTCAGCAGTTCGACCGGTCGAGAGGTCCAGTACTTC.

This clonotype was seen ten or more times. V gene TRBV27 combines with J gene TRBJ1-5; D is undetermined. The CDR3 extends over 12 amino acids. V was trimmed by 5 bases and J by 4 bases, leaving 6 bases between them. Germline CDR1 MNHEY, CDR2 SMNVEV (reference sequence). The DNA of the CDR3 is TGTGCCAGCAGTCCCTTAAATCAGCCCCAGCATTTT. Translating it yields CASSPLNQPQHF.

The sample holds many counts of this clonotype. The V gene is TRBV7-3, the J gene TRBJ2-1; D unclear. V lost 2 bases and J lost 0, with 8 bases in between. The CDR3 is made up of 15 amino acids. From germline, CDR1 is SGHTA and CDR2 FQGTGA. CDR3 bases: TGTGCCAGCAGCTTAGGTCTCAGCTCCTACAATGAGCAGTTCTTC. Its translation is CASSLGLSSYNEQFF. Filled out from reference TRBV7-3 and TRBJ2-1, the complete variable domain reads GAGVSQTPSNKVTEKGKYVELRCDPISGHTALYWYRQSLGQGPEFLIYFQGTGAADDSGLPNDRFFAVRPEGSVSTLKIQRTERGDSAVYLCASSLGLSSYNEQFFGPGTRLTVL.

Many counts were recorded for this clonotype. CDR3 loop: CASRKAGNTGELFF. The DNA for the CDR3 is TGTGCCAGTAGGAAGGCAGGCAACACCGGGGAGCTGTTTTTT. The J gene is TRBJ2-2, the V gene TRBV12-3 or TRBV12-4; the D is unclear. V lost 9 bases to trimming and J lost 2 bases, with 13 bases between them. This CDR3 has 14 amino acids.

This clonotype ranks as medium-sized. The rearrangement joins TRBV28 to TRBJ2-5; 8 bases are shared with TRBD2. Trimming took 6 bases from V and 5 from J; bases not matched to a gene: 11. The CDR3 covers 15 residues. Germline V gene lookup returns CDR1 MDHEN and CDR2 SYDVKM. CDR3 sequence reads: CASSLSGGSSETQYF. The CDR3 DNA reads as TGTGCCAGCAGCTTGTCGGGGGGGAGCAGTGAGACCCAGTACTTC.

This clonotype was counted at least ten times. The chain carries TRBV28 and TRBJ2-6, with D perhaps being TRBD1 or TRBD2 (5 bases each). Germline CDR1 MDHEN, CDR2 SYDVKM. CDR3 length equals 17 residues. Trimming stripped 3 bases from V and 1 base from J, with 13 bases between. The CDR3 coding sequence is TGTGCCAGCAGTTTCGGGACGGGGACGTCTGGGGCCAACGTCCTGACTTTC. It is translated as CASSFGTGTSGANVLTF. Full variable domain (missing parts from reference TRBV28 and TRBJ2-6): DVKVTQSSRYLVKRTGEKVFLECVQDMDHENMFWYRQDPGLGLRLIYFSYDVKMKEKGDIPEGYSVSREKKERFSLILESASTNQTSMYLCASSFGTGTSGANVLTFGAGSRLTVL.

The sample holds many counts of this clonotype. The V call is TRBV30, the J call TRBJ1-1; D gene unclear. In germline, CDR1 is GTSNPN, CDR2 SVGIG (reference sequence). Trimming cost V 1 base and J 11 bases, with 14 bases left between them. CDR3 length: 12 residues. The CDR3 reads CAWSGYYPNAFF. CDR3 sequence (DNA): TGTGCCTGGAGTGGTTATTATCCCAATGCTTTCTTT.

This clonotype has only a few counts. The CDR3 nucleotides are TGTGCCAGCAGTTTGCGGGAGAAGGTCCATGAGCAGTTCTTC. The encoded protein is CASSLREKVHEQFF. The chain joins TRBV28 to TRBJ2-1; 7 bases match TRBD2. The CDR3 is made up of 14 amino acids. Germline V gives CDR1 MDHEN, CDR2 SYDVKM. The V gene end was trimmed by 3 bases and the J gene end by 8 bases; junction bases not matched to a gene: 7. Using reference TRBV28 and TRBJ2-1 for the parts outside the CDR3, the full variable domain is DVKVTQSSRYLVKRTGEKVFLECVQDMDHENMFWYRQDPGLGLRLIYFSYDVKMKEKGDIPEGYSVSREKKERFSLILESASTNQTSMYLCASSLREKVHEQFFGPGTRLTVL.

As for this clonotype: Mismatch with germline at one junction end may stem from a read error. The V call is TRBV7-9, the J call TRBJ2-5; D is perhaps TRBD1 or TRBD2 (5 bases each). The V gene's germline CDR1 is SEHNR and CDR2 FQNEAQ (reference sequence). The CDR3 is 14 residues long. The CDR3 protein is CTSSFGRDAETQYF. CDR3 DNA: TGTACCAGCAGTTTCGGAAGGGACGCAGAGACCCAGTACTTC.

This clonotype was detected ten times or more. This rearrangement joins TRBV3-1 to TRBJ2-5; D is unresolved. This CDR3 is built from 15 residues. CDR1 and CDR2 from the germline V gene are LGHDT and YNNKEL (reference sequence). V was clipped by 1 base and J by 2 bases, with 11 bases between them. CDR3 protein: CASSQAGVSQETQYF. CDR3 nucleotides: TGTGCCAGCAGCCAAGCCGGCGTATCGCAAGAGACCCAGTACTTC.

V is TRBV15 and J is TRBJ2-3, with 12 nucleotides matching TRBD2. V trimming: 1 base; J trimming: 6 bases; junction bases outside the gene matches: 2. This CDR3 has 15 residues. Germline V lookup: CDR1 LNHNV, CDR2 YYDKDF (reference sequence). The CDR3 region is CATSRGTSGMDTQYF. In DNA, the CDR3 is TGTGCCACCAGCAGAGGGACTAGCGGGATGGATACGCAGTATTTT.

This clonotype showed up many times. CDR3 DNA sequence: TGTGCCAGCGCCACCTCCCGGGGCAGGGATTACGAGCAGTACTTC. Translating gives CASATSRGRDYEQYF. This sequence joins TRBV27 and TRBJ2-7, with D perhaps given as TRBD1 or TRBD2 (5 bases each). The CDR3 is made up of 15 amino acids. Between the trimmed V and J ends, which lost 8 bases and 4 bases, there was a span of 21 bases. Germline CDR1 MNHEY, CDR2 SMNVEV (reference sequence).

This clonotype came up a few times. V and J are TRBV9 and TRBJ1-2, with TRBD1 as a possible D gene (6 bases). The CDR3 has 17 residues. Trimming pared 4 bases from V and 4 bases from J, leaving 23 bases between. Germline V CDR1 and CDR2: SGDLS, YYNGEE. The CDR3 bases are TGTGCCAGCAGCCCTGGTGGGGGGGCCCCCGGCGGCTATGGCTACACCTTC. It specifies CASSPGGGAPGGYGYTF.

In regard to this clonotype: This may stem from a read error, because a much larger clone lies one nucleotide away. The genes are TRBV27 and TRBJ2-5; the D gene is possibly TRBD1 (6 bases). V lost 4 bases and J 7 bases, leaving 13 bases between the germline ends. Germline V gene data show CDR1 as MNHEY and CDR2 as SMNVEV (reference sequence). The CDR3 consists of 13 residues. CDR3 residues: CASSSLTGGTQYF. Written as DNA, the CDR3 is TGTGCCAGCAGTTCCCTGACAGGAGGGACCCAGTACTTC.

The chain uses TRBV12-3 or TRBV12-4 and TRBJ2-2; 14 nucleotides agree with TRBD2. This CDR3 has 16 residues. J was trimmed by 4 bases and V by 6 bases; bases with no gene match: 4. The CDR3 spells CASSAGTSGSTGELFF. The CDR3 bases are TGTGCCAGCAGCGCCGGGACTAGCGGGAGCACCGGGGAGCTGTTTTTT.

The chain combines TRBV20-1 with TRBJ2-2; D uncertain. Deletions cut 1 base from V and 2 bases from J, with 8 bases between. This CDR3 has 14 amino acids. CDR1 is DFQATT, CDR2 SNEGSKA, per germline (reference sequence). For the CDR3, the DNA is TGCAGTGCTAGAGTCAGTCCTAACACCGGGGAGCTGTTTTTT. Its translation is CSARVSPNTGELFF.

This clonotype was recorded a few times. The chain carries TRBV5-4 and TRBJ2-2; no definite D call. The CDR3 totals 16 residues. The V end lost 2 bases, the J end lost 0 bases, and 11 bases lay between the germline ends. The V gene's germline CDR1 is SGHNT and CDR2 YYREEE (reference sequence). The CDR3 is CASSFRAFANTGELFF. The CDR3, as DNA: TGTGCCAGCAGCTTTCGAGCGTTCGCGAACACCGGGGAGCTGTTTTTT. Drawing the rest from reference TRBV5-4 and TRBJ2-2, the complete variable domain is ETGVTQSPTHLIKTRGQQVTLRCSSQSGHNTVSWYQQALGQGPQFIFQYYREEENGRGNFPPRFSGLQFPNYSSELNVNALELDDSALYLCASSFRAFANTGELFFGEGSRLTVL.

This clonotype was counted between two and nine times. The CDR3 DNA is TGTGCCAGCAGCCCCGCCGGGACAGGGTGGCCCGGGGAGCTGTTTTTT. Its translation: CASSPAGTGWPGELFF. This chain connects TRBV7-9 to TRBJ2-2, with 9 bases aligning to TRBD1. The junction had 10 bases not matched to a gene; V was cut back by 5 bases and J by 6 bases. This CDR3 region has 16 residues. Germline CDR1 SEHNR, CDR2 FQNEAQ (reference sequence).

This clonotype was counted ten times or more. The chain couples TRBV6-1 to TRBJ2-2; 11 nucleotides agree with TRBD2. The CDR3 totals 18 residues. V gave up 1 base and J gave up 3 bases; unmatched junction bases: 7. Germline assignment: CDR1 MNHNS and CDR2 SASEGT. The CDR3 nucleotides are TGTGCCAGCAGTGAAGATCTTCGGACTAGCGGGTACACCGGGGAGCTGTTTTTT. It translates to CASSEDLRTSGYTGELFF.

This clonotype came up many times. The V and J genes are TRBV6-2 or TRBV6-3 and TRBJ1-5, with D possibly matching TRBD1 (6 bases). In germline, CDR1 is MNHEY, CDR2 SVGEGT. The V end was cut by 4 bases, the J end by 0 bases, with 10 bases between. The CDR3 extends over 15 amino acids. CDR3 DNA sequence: TGTGCCAGCAGTTTAGGGGGTGTTAGCAATCAGCCCCAGCATTTT. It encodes CASSLGGVSNQPQHF.

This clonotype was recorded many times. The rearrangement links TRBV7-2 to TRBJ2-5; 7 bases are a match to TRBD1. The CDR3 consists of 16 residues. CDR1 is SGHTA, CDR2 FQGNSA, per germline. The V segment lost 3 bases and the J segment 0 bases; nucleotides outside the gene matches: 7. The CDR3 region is CASSFGQAFYQETQYF. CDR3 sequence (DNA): TGTGCCAGCAGCTTTGGACAGGCCTTTTACCAAGAGACCCAGTACTTC. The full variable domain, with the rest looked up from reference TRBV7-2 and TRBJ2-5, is GAGVSQSPSNKVTEKGKDVELRCDPISGHTALYWYRQSLGQGLEFLIYFQGNSAPDKSGLPSDRFSAERTGGSVSTLTIQRTQQEDSAVYLCASSFGQAFYQETQYFGPGTRLLVL.

This CDR3 reads CSAFLWGGRLKARNTIYF. The DNA of the CDR3 is TGCAGTGCTTTTTTGTGGGGGGGCAGGTTGAAAGCAAGAAACACCATATATTTT. J is TRBJ1-3 and V is TRBV20-1, with a weak D call TRBD1 (6 bases). Per germline, CDR1 DFQATT and CDR2 SNEGSKA (reference sequence). V shed 5 bases and J shed 5 bases, with 28 bases lying between them. The CDR3 has 18 amino acids.

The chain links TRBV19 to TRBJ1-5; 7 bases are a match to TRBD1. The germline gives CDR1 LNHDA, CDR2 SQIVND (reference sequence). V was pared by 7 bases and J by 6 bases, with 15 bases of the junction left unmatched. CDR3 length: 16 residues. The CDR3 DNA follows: TGTGCCAGTAATTTTGAGTCGACAGGGCTGAGTCAGCCCCAGCATTTT. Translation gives CASNFESTGLSQPQHF. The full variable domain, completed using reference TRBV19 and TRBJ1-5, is DGGITQSPKYLFRKEGQNVTLSCEQNLNHDAMYWYRQDPGQGLRLIYYSQIVNDFQKGDIAEGYSVSREKKESFPLTVTSAQKNPTAFYLCASNFESTGLSQPQHFGDGTRLSIL.

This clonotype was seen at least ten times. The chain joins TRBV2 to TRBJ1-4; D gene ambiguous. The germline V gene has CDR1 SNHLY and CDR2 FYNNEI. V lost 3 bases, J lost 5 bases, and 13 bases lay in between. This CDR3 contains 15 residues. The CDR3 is CASSEGGSNNEKLFF. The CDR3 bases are TGTGCCAGCAGTGAGGGAGGGAGCAACAATGAAAAACTGTTTTTT.

The CDR3, as DNA: TGTGCCAGCAGCCAAGATCGACTACAAGAGACCCAGTACTTC. It translates to CASSQDRLQETQYF. V and J are TRBV14 and TRBJ2-5, with D perhaps matching TRBD2 (5 bases). CDR1 and CDR2 (germline): SGHDN, FVKESK. The V and J ends lost 0 bases and 2 bases respectively, with 7 bases between them. The CDR3 extends over 14 amino acids.